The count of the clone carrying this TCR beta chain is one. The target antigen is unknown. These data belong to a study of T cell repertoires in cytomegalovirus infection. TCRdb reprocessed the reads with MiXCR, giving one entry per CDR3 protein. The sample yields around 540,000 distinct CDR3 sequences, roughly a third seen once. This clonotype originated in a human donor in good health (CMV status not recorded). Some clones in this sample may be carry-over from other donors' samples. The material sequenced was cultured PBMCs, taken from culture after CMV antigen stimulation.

The CDR3 sequence is CASSFLGQAYEQYF. The DNA of the CDR3 is TGTGCCAGCAGTTTCCTTGGACAGGCCTACGAGCAGTACTTC. The chain couples TRBV27 to TRBJ2-7; 7 bases are shared with TRBD1. This CDR3 has 14 residues. The V and J ends lost 3 bases and 2 bases, in that order; junction bases with no gene match: 4. Germline V gives CDR1 MNHEY, CDR2 SMNVEV (reference sequence).